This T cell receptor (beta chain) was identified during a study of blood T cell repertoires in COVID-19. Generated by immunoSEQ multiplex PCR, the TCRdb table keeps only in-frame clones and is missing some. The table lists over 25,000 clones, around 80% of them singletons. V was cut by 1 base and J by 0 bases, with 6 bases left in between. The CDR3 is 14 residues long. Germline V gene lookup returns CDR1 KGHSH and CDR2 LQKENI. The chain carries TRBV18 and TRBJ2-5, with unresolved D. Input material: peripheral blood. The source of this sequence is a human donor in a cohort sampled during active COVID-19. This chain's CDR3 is CASSPLTDQETQYF. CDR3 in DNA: TGTGCCAGCTCACCACTAACAGACCAAGAGACCCAGTACTTC.